What follows describes a single T cell receptor (beta chain). These data are taken from a study of CD8 T cells in Susac syndrome. V was clipped by 4 bases and J by 2 bases; unmatched bases: 15. This CDR3 contains 19 residues. Germline CDR1 SGHRS, CDR2 YFSETQ. Random hexamers were used to reverse transcribe the RNA input (roughly 0.5 to 1 ug). immunoSEQ multiplex PCR amplified TCR beta CDR3 across 54 Vbeta, 13 Jbeta. TCRdb ran MiXCR on the immunoSEQ multiplex PCR reads and lists one entry per CDR3 protein. The sample lists about 130,000 distinct CDR3 sequences; approximately 96% were seen once. Input material: CD4+ T cells from PBMCs. This TCR derives from a human donor in good health. This sequence joins TRBV5-1 and TRBJ2-6; 7 bases are a match to TRBD1. The CDR3 bases are TGCGCCAGCAGCGTGACAGGGCCCGCTCTGTTCCCTGGGGCCAACGTCCTGACTTTC. Translated, it gives CASSVTGPALFPGANVLTF. The entire variable domain, with the rest obtained from reference TRBV5-1 and TRBJ2-6, is as follows: KAGVTQTPRYLIKTRGQQVTLSCSPISGHRSVSWYQQTPGQGLQFLFEYFSETQRNKGNFPGRFSGRQFSNSRSEMNVSTLELGDSALYLCASSVTGPALFPGANVLTFGAGSRLTVL.